These 10 T cell receptor beta chains originate from one sample sequenced in a study of early T cells in non-severe SARS-CoV-2 infection. TCRdb reprocessed the 5' RACE reads via MiXCR and lists one record per CDR3 protein. The sample yields some 85,000 distinct CDR3 sequences, roughly 15% seen once. Material: whole blood. The source is an adult who was a healthcare worker with PCR-confirmed SARS-CoV-2 infection or an uninfected control (not recorded which).

In its sample, this clonotype was seen many times. This chain uses TRBV21-1 with TRBJ1-5; TRBD1, the D gene given by the table, was not confirmed from the DNA. TRBV21-1 is described as a pseudogene. This CDR3 contains 14 residues. CDR3 amino acids: CASSALRGSQPQHF. The CDR3 region has the DNA TGTGCCAGCAGCGCGCTAAGGGGTAGTCAGCCCCAGCATTTT.

J is TRBJ2-5 and V is TRBV11-2; 7 positions agree with TRBD1. This CDR3 has 15 amino acids. CDR1 is SGHAT and CDR2 is FQNNGV in the germline V gene. V lost 0 bases and J lost 2; bases outside the gene matches: 3. Here the CDR3 DNA reads TGTGCCAGCAGCTTAGACCAACAGGGGCAAGAGACCCAGTACTTC. Encoded protein: CASSLDQQGQETQYF.

The chain carries TRBV6-2 or TRBV6-3 and TRBJ2-5; a possible D gene is TRBD1 (6 bases). V lost 0 bases and J 1 base, leaving 6 bases between the germline ends. The CDR3 has 14 amino acids. CDR1 and CDR2 (germline): MNHEY, SVGEGT. Written as DNA, the CDR3 is TGTGCCAGCAGTTACTCGACAGGCCAAGAGACCCAGTACTTC. Its translation: CASSYSTGQETQYF.

Details on this clonotype: In this CDR3 the conserved last residue, phenylalanine or tryptophan, is missing, so a read error is likely. The chain combines TRBV29-1 with TRBJ1-1; D perhaps matches TRBD1 (6 bases). CDR1 is SQVTM and CDR2 is ANQGSEA in the germline V gene. The CDR3 runs to 13 residues. V was clipped by 6 bases and J by 0 bases, with 11 bases between them. CDR3 sequence (DNA): TGCAGCGTCCCAGGGGCTATGAACACTGAAGCTTTCATT. Its protein is CSVPGAMNTEAFI.

This clonotype was picked up many times. The chain joins TRBV11-2 to TRBJ2-2; D ambiguous. V was trimmed by 1 base and J by 5 bases, leaving 11 bases between them. There are 15 residues in the CDR3. Germline assignment: CDR1 SGHAT and CDR2 FQNNGV. In nucleotides, the CDR3 is TGTGCCAGCAGCTTAGGCGTCAGCGAGACCGGGGAGCTGTTTTTT. Its protein is CASSLGVSETGELFF.

The gene calls are TRBV11-2 and TRBJ1-2; D ambiguous. CDR3 length: 17 amino acids. CDR1 is SGHAT and CDR2 is FQNNGV in the germline V gene. V dropped 5 bases and J dropped 4 bases, with 23 bases sitting between them. The CDR3, as DNA: TGTGCCAGCAGCCCCATGGGCCCTACCAGGACCCGCTATGGCTACACCTTC. Its translation is CASSPMGPTRTRYGYTF.

This clonotype was recorded at least ten times. The gene calls are TRBV30 and TRBJ1-3; no clear D. This CDR3 spans 15 amino acids. V lost 0 bases and J lost 0, with 9 bases in between. Germline CDR1 GTSNPN, CDR2 SVGIG (reference sequence). CDR3 in DNA: TGTGCCTGGAGTGTTGCCCGAAGCTCTGGAAACACCATATATTTT. Translated, it gives CAWSVARSSGNTIYF.

This clonotype was found a few times. The J gene is TRBJ2-1, the V gene TRBV2; D is perhaps TRBD1 (5 bases). V lost 3 bases and J lost 8, with 20 bases in between. The germline V gene has CDR1 SNHLY and CDR2 FYNNEI. The CDR3 is made up of 16 amino acids. CDR3 nucleotides: TGTGCCAGCAGTGACGGAGCGACAGCCCATCTAGATGAGCAGTTCTTC. Translation: CASSDGATAHLDEQFF.

The sample holds a few counts of this clonotype. Written as DNA, the CDR3 is TGTGCCAGTAGTACCCGAGGGACAGAGAACTATGGCTACACCTTC. Amino acids: CASSTRGTENYGYTF. The V call is TRBV19, the J call TRBJ1-2; TRBD1 matches 7 bases. CDR3 length: 15 residues. CDR1 is LNHDA and CDR2 is SQIVND in the germline V gene (reference sequence). V trimming: 4 bases; J trimming: 2 bases; junction bases outside the gene matches: 7.

The rearrangement links TRBV19 to TRBJ2-7, with D hard to call. Germline V gives CDR1 LNHDA, CDR2 SQIVND (reference sequence). The V end was cut by 8 bases, the J end by 3 bases, with 17 bases between. The CDR3 runs 14 residues. CDR3 protein: CASEPLQDGYEQYF. The DNA for the CDR3 is TGTGCCAGTGAACCGCTCCAAGACGGCTACGAGCAGTACTTC.